A selection of T cell receptor beta chains follows, all from one sample in a study of shared clonotypes between healthy human individuals. Here immunoSEQ multiplex PCR was the method, and the copy in TCRdb shows in-frame clones only, minus some. The table lists 450,000 or so clones, roughly three quarters of them singletons. The sequenced sample was PBMCs. The receptors originated from a woman aged 40 to 50 in good health. Some clones in this sample may be carry-over from other donors' samples. CDR3s include the opening cysteine and the closing phenylalanine or tryptophan. Fields, in order: J gene, CDR3 length, V gene, D gene, CDR3 protein. A D gene is named only where the DNA matches it firmly.

J gene: TRBJ2-3; CDR3 length: 15; V gene: TRBV6-5; D gene: -; CDR3 protein: CASSRPGLSTDTQYF
J gene: TRBJ2-5; CDR3 length: 14; V gene: TRBV7-3; D gene: -; CDR3 protein: CASSSQGGIETQYF
J gene: TRBJ2-3; CDR3 length: 13; V gene: TRBV4-3; D gene: TRBD2; CDR3 protein: CASSQGLAATQYF
J gene: TRBJ2-7; CDR3 length: 14; V gene: TRBV25-1; D gene: TRBD2; CDR3 protein: CASQRGAGAYEQYF
J gene: TRBJ2-7; CDR3 length: 14; V gene: TRBV11-2; D gene: -; CDR3 protein: CASSLDPGPYEQYF
J gene: TRBJ2-2; CDR3 length: 15; V gene: TRBV9; D gene: -; CDR3 protein: CASSIGTLGVGELFF
J gene: TRBJ1-1; CDR3 length: 13; V gene: TRBV5-1; D gene: -; CDR3 protein: CASSLGSAAEAFF
J gene: TRBJ2-7; CDR3 length: 16; V gene: TRBV7-9; D gene: TRBD1; CDR3 protein: CASSPDRDRWSYEQYF
J gene: TRBJ2-2; CDR3 length: 14; V gene: TRBV27; D gene: -; CDR3 protein: CASRGIFGAGELFF
J gene: TRBJ2-1; CDR3 length: 13; V gene: TRBV29-1; D gene: -; CDR3 protein: CSVRGTGGGEQFF
J gene: TRBJ2-2; CDR3 length: 15; V gene: TRBV11-2; D gene: TRBD2; CDR3 protein: CASSVAAGGTGELFF
J gene: TRBJ1-3; CDR3 length: 15; V gene: TRBV7-2; D gene: -; CDR3 protein: CASSLSGATGNTIYF
J gene: TRBJ1-5; CDR3 length: 16; V gene: TRBV11-2; D gene: -; CDR3 protein: CASSLVLGGNNQPQHF
J gene: TRBJ2-2; CDR3 length: 12; V gene: TRBV4-2; D gene: -; CDR3 protein: CASSQDPGELFF
J gene: TRBJ1-2; CDR3 length: 14; V gene: TRBV11-3; D gene: TRBD1; CDR3 protein: CASSLAGDSNGYTF
J gene: TRBJ2-1; CDR3 length: 13; V gene: TRBV6-5; D gene: -; CDR3 protein: CASSESRPGEQFF
J gene: TRBJ2-1; CDR3 length: 13; V gene: TRBV11-2; D gene: -; CDR3 protein: CASSALVGSEQFF
J gene: TRBJ2-2; CDR3 length: 15; V gene: TRBV11-3; D gene: TRBD1; CDR3 protein: CASSQAGGNTGELFF
J gene: TRBJ2-7; CDR3 length: 14; V gene: TRBV27; D gene: TRBD2; CDR3 protein: CASSLFAGGYEQYF
J gene: TRBJ2-2; CDR3 length: 15; V gene: TRBV6-4; D gene: -; CDR3 protein: CASSDSPSRVGELFF
J gene: TRBJ2-1; CDR3 length: 16; V gene: TRBV15; D gene: -; CDR3 protein: CATSSPLLSSYNEQFF
J gene: TRBJ1-5; CDR3 length: 16; V gene: TRBV28; D gene: -; CDR3 protein: CASSLVQSGGNQPQHF
J gene: TRBJ1-2; CDR3 length: 13; V gene: TRBV4-2; D gene: TRBD1; CDR3 protein: CASSHGQGYGYTF
J gene: TRBJ2-7; CDR3 length: 14; V gene: TRBV4-2; D gene: -; CDR3 protein: CASSQGPGTYEQYF
J gene: TRBJ2-7; CDR3 length: 15; V gene: TRBV5-1; D gene: TRBD1; CDR3 protein: CASSLEGTGIYEQYF
J gene: TRBJ2-1; CDR3 length: 14; V gene: TRBV5-1; D gene: -; CDR3 protein: CASSLRGFGEEQFF
J gene: TRBJ1-2; CDR3 length: 14; V gene: TRBV7-9; D gene: -; CDR3 protein: CASSLAASSYGYTF
J gene: TRBJ1-5; CDR3 length: 17; V gene: TRBV11-3; D gene: -; CDR3 protein: CASSLGRVGPFNQPQHF
J gene: TRBJ1-5; CDR3 length: 15; V gene: TRBV9; D gene: TRBD1; CDR3 protein: CASSATGDRYQPQHF
J gene: TRBJ2-7; CDR3 length: 14; V gene: TRBV19; D gene: -; CDR3 protein: CASSTRTSLQGQYF
J gene: TRBJ2-7; CDR3 length: 13; V gene: TRBV18; D gene: TRBD2; CDR3 protein: CASSPGTTYEQYF
J gene: TRBJ2-2; CDR3 length: 17; V gene: TRBV5-1; D gene: -; CDR3 protein: CASSAPESTGDTGELFF
J gene: TRBJ2-7; CDR3 length: 15; V gene: TRBV7-9; D gene: -; CDR3 protein: CASSNWARGSYEQYF
J gene: TRBJ2-5; CDR3 length: 16; V gene: TRBV7-8; D gene: TRBD2; CDR3 protein: CASSLVGLAGGETQYF
J gene: TRBJ1-2; CDR3 length: 15; V gene: TRBV5-4; D gene: TRBD1; CDR3 protein: CASSPGQVPGYGYTF
J gene: TRBJ1-5; CDR3 length: 16; V gene: TRBV7-8; D gene: -; CDR3 protein: CASSLGQAYSNQPQHF
J gene: TRBJ2-7; CDR3 length: 15; V gene: TRBV15; D gene: TRBD2; CDR3 protein: CATSRDREGISEQYF
J gene: TRBJ2-7; CDR3 length: 13; V gene: TRBV11-2; D gene: -; CDR3 protein: CASSLGSSYEQYF
J gene: TRBJ2-7; CDR3 length: 11; V gene: TRBV7-6; D gene: -; CDR3 protein: CASSSGRGQDF
J gene: TRBJ2-7; CDR3 length: 13; V gene: TRBV19; D gene: -; CDR3 protein: CASSITPSYEQYF
J gene: TRBJ2-4; CDR3 length: 16; V gene: TRBV27; D gene: -; CDR3 protein: CASSRRNEGAQNIQYF
J gene: TRBJ2-2; CDR3 length: 12; V gene: TRBV29-1; D gene: -; CDR3 protein: CSGTGFTGELFF
J gene: TRBJ2-2; CDR3 length: 16; V gene: TRBV7-3; D gene: -; CDR3 protein: CASRETGRGATGELFF
J gene: TRBJ2-7; CDR3 length: 13; V gene: TRBV29-1; D gene: -; CDR3 protein: CSVYREESYEQYF
J gene: TRBJ1-1; CDR3 length: 13; V gene: TRBV19; D gene: -; CDR3 protein: CASSTTWNTEAFF
J gene: TRBJ2-2; CDR3 length: 16; V gene: TRBV7-6; D gene: TRBD2; CDR3 protein: CASSLASGPNTGELFF
J gene: TRBJ2-7; CDR3 length: 16; V gene: TRBV5-6; D gene: TRBD2; CDR3 protein: CASSLVGAGEPYEQYF
J gene: TRBJ2-5; CDR3 length: 14; V gene: TRBV2; D gene: TRBD1; CDR3 protein: CASSVGQGKETQYF